This paragraph covers one T cell receptor (beta chain) sequence. The record originates from a study of OX40 agonist ivuxolimab in advanced cancers. Background on the study: Every 2 weeks, patients got intravenous ivuxolimab at one of six dose levels (0.01-10 mg/kg). Cohort: 65% to 90% men, mean age about 62, aged roughly 23 to 79.

The method was immunoSEQ multiplex PCR; TCRdb's version includes in-frame clones alone and lacks a portion of them. The sample lists 80,000 to 90,000 clones, under 90% occurring once. The CDR3 totals 18 residues. Per germline, CDR1 MNHNS and CDR2 SASEGT. Trimming removed 1 base from V and 0 bases from J, with 15 bases in between. The chain couples TRBV6-1 to TRBJ2-2; no firm D call. This TCR came from an adult with an advanced solid tumor such as melanoma, head and neck, liver or kidney cancer. Sequencing used CD4+ or CD8+ T cells sorted from blood, obtained in a trial of the OX40 agonist ivuxolimab. The CDR3 bases are TGTGCCAGCAGTGAAGATCCCGAGGCCCTCTCGAACACCGGGGAGCTGTTTTTT. Translated, it gives CASSEDPEALSNTGELFF.